This T cell receptor (beta chain) was sequenced during a study of post-analysis software for immune sequencing data. Prepared TCR beta cDNA libraries contained unique molecular identifiers. Each CDR3 protein is one row after TCRdb ran MiXCR on the PCR reads. This sample yields around 700,000 distinct CDR3 sequences, of which 59% are seen a single time; around 10% belongs to the top ten. Study-wide points: Roughly five TRBV segments, including TRBV5-6, TRBV5-1 and TRBV20-1, were more frequent in patients than controls. Analysis by F measure revealed that same-batch samples clustered strongly together. In multiple sclerosis, normalized Chao1 diversity was significantly below that of controls.

With respect to this clonotype: The antigen remains unidentified.

The germline CDR1 and CDR2 sequences are SGHRS and YFSETQ. Trimming took off 0 bases at V and 4 bases at J, with 11 bases between the two ends. The CDR3 length is 15 residues. Specimen: blood. The origin of this receptor is a girl aged 2 to 9 with multiple sclerosis. This rearrangement joins TRBV5-1 to TRBJ2-1; no definite D call. The CDR3: CASSLADLMYNEQFF. In DNA form, the CDR3 reads TGCGCCAGCAGCTTGGCCGATCTTATGTACAATGAGCAGTTCTTC. Combining the CDR3 with reference TRBV5-1 and TRBJ2-1 gives the whole variable domain KAGVTQTPRYLIKTRGQQVTLSCSPISGHRSVSWYQQTPGQGLQFLFEYFSETQRNKGNFPGRFSGRQFSNSRSEMNVSTLELGDSALYLCASSLADLMYNEQFFGPGTRLTVL.